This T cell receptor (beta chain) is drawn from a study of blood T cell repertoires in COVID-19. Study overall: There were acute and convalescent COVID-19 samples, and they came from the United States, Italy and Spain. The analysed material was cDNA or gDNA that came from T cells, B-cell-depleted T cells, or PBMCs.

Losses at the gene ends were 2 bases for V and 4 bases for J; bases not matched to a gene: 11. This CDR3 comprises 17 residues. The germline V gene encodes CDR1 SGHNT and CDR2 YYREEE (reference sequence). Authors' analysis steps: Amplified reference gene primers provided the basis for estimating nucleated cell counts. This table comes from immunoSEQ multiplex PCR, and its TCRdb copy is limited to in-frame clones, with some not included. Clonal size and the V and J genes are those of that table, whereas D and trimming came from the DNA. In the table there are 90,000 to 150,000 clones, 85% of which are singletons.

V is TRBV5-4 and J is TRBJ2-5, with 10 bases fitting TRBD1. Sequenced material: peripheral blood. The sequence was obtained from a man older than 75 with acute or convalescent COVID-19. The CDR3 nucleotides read TGTGCCAGCAGCTTAAGGGACAGGGGTTTTGGCGGAGAGACCCAGTACTTC. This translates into CASSLRDRGFGGETQYF.